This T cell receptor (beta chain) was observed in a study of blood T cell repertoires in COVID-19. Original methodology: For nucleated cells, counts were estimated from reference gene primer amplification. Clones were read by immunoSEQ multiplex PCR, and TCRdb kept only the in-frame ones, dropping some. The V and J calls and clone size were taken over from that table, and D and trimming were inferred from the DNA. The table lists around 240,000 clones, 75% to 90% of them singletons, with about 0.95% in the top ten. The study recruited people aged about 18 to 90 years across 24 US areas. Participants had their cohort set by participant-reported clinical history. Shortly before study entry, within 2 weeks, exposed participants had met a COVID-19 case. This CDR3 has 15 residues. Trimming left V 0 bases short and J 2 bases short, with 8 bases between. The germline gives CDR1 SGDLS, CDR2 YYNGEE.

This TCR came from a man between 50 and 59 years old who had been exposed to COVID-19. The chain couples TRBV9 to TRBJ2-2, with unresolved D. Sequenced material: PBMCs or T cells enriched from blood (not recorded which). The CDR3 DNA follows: TGTGCCAGCAGCGTAGTCGCAGGTAACACCGGGGAGCTGTTTTTT. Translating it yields CASSVVAGNTGELFF.